The 9 T cell receptor beta chains given below trace back to one sample, sequenced in a study of post-analysis software for immune sequencing data (dated by TCRdb to between 2014 and 2016). Points the paper makes about the study in general: Significantly higher frequencies in patients than in controls were found for five or six TRBV segments, including TRBV5-6, TRBV5-1 and TRBV20-1.

Libraries were constructed by PCR. TCRdb shows the sequencer as Illumina HiSeq 2500. To reduce PCR and sequencing biases, unique molecular identifiers were incorporated into the TCR beta cDNA libraries. The public reads were quality trimmed at Q25 with fastp and then assembled into clones with MiXCR by TCRdb, keeping productive beta chains. Here each entry gathers all rows of one CDR3 protein and keeps the most common genes and DNA. The table for this sample lists roughly 600,000 distinct CDR3 sequences; around 40% of them were counted only once. The top ten clones comprise around 1.7% of the sample. No antigen is known for these receptors. The sequencing sample was made of blood. These receptors originate from a girl aged 5 to 17 with multiple sclerosis.

This clonotype was counted only a few times. Mismatch with germline at one junction end may stem from a read error. V usage is TRBV27 and J usage is TRBJ2-3, with D perhaps TRBD1 (7 bases). This CDR3 is built from 17 residues. Germline V CDR1 and CDR2: MNHEY, SMNVEV (reference sequence). The chain's CDR3 is CASIQGGRSSRTDTQYF. The CDR3, as DNA: TGTGCCAGCATCCAGGGGGGCCGGTCAAGCCGCACGGATACGCAGTATTTT.

This clonotype was seen repeatedly, ten times or more. The rearrangement joins TRBV12-3 or TRBV12-4 to TRBJ2-7; tentatively, D is TRBD1 or TRBD2 (5 bases each). V lost 5 bases and J lost 4, with 9 bases in between. CDR3 length equals 12 residues. CDR3 sequence reads: CASSPWGYEQYF. The CDR3 DNA follows: TGTGCCAGCAGTCCGTGGGGGTACGAGCAGTACTTC.

This chain uses TRBV20-1 with TRBJ2-5; possible D gene TRBD1, 6 bases. V lost 5 bases, J lost 2 bases, and 12 bases lay in between. The length of the CDR3 is 13 residues. Germline assignment: CDR1 DFQATT and CDR2 SNEGSKA (reference sequence). CDR3 nucleotides: TGCAGTGCTCCCCTGACAGGTCAAGAGACCCAGTACTTC. This sequence encodes CSAPLTGQETQYF.

There are a few counts of this clonotype. This sequence joins TRBV5-1 and TRBJ1-1; tentative D call: TRBD1 (5 bases). In germline, CDR1 is SGHRS, CDR2 YFSETQ. With 4 bases removed from V and 5 bases from J, the gap between germline ends came to 15 bases. The CDR3 spans 14 residues. The DNA for the CDR3 is TGCGCCAGCAGCCCCCGGAGGGGATGGACTGAAGCTTTCTTT. Its protein is CASSPRRGWTEAFF.

A few counts support this clonotype. The chain employs TRBV12-3 or TRBV12-4 and TRBJ1-5; D gene ambiguous. The germline V and J ends were trimmed by 5 bases and 6 bases, with 11 bases remaining between them. This CDR3 comprises 13 residues. The CDR3 spells CASSRGGLQPQHF. The CDR3 nucleotides are TGTGCCAGCAGTAGAGGAGGGCTTCAGCCCCAGCATTTT.

V and J are TRBV28 and TRBJ2-1; TRBD2 agrees at 8 bases. Germline V gives CDR1 MDHEN, CDR2 SYDVKM. V lost 7 bases to trimming and J lost 10 bases; unmatched junction nucleotides: 18. The CDR3 is made up of 16 amino acids. This CDR3 reads CASTLPMGGGRNEQFF. CDR3 sequence (DNA): TGTGCCAGCACTCTCCCTATGGGGGGCGGGAGGAACGAGCAGTTCTTC.

V and J are TRBV12-3 or TRBV12-4 and TRBJ1-2, with 7 positions matching TRBD1. The CDR3 spans 16 residues. Trimming at V came to 2 bases and at J to 5 bases, leaving 11 bases not matched to a gene. The CDR3 here is CASSLSWGQGGYGYTF. The CDR3 DNA follows: TGTGCCAGCAGTTTATCGTGGGGTCAGGGGGGGTATGGCTACACCTTC.

The chain couples TRBV29-1 to TRBJ2-3; the match to TRBD1 covers 8 bases. Germline CDR1 reads SQVTM; CDR2 reads ANQGSEA. The CDR3 covers 13 residues. V shed 6 bases and J 1 base; nucleotides not matched to a gene: 3. CDR3 nucleotide sequence: TGCAGCGTGCTGGGACAGGGCACAGATACGCAGTATTTT. Translated, it gives CSVLGQGTDTQYF.

This clonotype has more than one count but fewer than ten. V gene TRBV20-1 combines with J gene TRBJ1-2; maybe TRBD1 (5 bases). The CDR3 spans 16 residues. V gave up 6 bases and J gave up 4 bases, with 24 bases separating them. CDR1 and CDR2 from the germline V gene are DFQATT and SNEGSKA (reference sequence). CDR3 loop: CSAADRGGKVPYGYTF. CDR3 DNA: TGCAGTGCCGCAGATCGGGGGGGGAAGGTCCCCTATGGCTACACCTTC.